The T cell receptor (beta chain) described here comes from a study of blood T cells in healthy people across ages. Isolating PBMCs gave at least 6.5 million of these cells per sample. The CDR3 covers 12 residues. The germline CDR1 and CDR2 sequences are SQVTM and ANQGSEA. V gave up 1 base and J gave up 6 bases, with 8 bases separating them. It was with a sample-barcoded 5' primer and a J-beta primer mix that a second PCR of about 7 to 12 cycles was run. Tagging of each cDNA molecule was performed by a template-switch adaptor with 12 random nucleotides. TCRdb itself ran the 5' RACE reads through MiXCR, one entry per CDR3 protein. The sample holds about 680,000 distinct CDR3 sequences, roughly 49% seen once.

This chain links TRBV29-1 with TRBJ2-3; no firm D call. This TCR derives from a woman aged 55-69 years in good health. Material for sequencing was blood. The CDR3 here is CSVEVAYDTQYF. For the CDR3, the DNA is TGCAGCGTTGAAGTAGCTTATGATACGCAGTATTTT.